The 10 T cell receptor beta chains below were found in one sample sequenced in a study of early T cells in non-severe SARS-CoV-2 infection (dated by TCRdb to the early 2020s). The library was made by 5' RACE. Data came from a NextSeq 500. TCRdb reran the public reads through fastp at Q25 and MiXCR, keeping productive beta chains. Rows merge per CDR3 protein into single entries with the most common DNA and genes. In this sample the table shows 70,000 or so distinct CDR3 sequences, over 9% of which occur a single time. The top ten clonotypes cover approximately 4% of the sample. Material: whole blood. The receptors derive from an adult who was a healthcare worker with PCR-confirmed SARS-CoV-2 infection or an uninfected control (not recorded which).

The sample holds a few counts of this clonotype. The genes are TRBV28 and TRBJ2-4; 7 positions match TRBD1. V was clipped by 10 bases and J by 2 bases; unmatched bases: 2. The CDR3 contains 12 residues. Per germline, CDR1 MDHEN and CDR2 SYDVKM. CDR3 nucleotides: TGTGCCACGACAGGGACCAAAAACATTCAGTACTTC. This codes for CATTGTKNIQYF.

The chain has TRBV24-1 and TRBJ2-1; TRBD2 aligns across 11 bases. CDR3 length: 14 residues. The J segment lost 8 bases and the V segment lost 9 bases, leaving 8 bases of the junction unmatched. CDR1 is KGHDR and CDR2 is SFDVKD in the germline V gene. This CDR3 is CATRPGLADDEQFF. DNA of the CDR3: TGTGCCACCCGGCCGGGACTAGCGGATGATGAGCAGTTCTTC.

Only a few counts were recorded for this clonotype. This chain links TRBV28 with TRBJ1-5; the match to TRBD1 covers 8 bases. Germline V gene sequence: CDR1 MDHEN, CDR2 SYDVKM. The CDR3 runs to 13 residues. V lost 8 bases, J lost 7 bases, and 7 bases stayed unmatched. CDR3 DNA: TGTGCCAGCTTCCAGACAGGGGAGCAGCCCCAGCATTTT. Protein: CASFQTGEQPQHF.

The chain is built from TRBV30 and TRBJ1-2; possibly TRBD1 for D (5 bases). The CDR3 is 13 amino acids. CDR1 and CDR2 from the germline V gene are GTSNPN and SVGIG (reference sequence). Trimming took off 4 bases at V and 3 bases at J, with 12 bases between the two ends. CDR3 in DNA: TGTGCCTGGAAGGATCGGGGGGACTATGGCTACACCTTC. This codes for CAWKDRGDYGYTF.

This clonotype was detected a few times. CDR3 nucleotides: TGTGCCAGTAGTATTATGACCGGCAATGAGCAGTTCTTC. This codes for CASSIMTGNEQFF. This rearrangement joins TRBV19 to TRBJ2-1; unclear D gene. Germline assignment: CDR1 LNHDA and CDR2 SQIVND (reference sequence). V was trimmed by 3 bases and J by 6 bases, leaving 9 bases between them. This CDR3 region has 13 residues.

The V and J genes are TRBV11-2 and TRBJ2-7; 8 bases are a match to TRBD2. The CDR3 sequence is 14 residues long. V was clipped by 6 bases and J by 5 bases; unmatched bases: 9. Germline V CDR1 and CDR2: SGHAT, FQNNGV. CDR3 protein: CASSIKAGAHEQYF. The CDR3 bases are TGTGCCAGCAGTATCAAAGCGGGAGCACACGAGCAGTACTTC.

In its sample, this clonotype was seen many times. The rearrangement joins TRBV7-6 to TRBJ2-2, with D unresolved. This CDR3 comprises 15 residues. V gave up 5 bases and J gave up 3 bases, with 13 bases separating them. CDR1 and CDR2 (germline): SGHVS, FNYEAQ. CDR3 DNA: TGTGCCAGCAGCCCCACCCCGGGCGACACCGGGGAGCTGTTTTTT. Residues: CASSPTPGDTGELFF.

This clonotype came up a few times. This chain joins TRBV28 and TRBJ2-4; D unresolved. Germline V gene sequence: CDR1 MDHEN, CDR2 SYDVKM. The CDR3 runs to 15 residues. V lost 7 bases and J 2 bases, leaving 15 bases between the germline ends. CDR3 nucleotides: TGTGCCAGCACTCCCGGCGGCGTTTCCAAAAACATTCAGTACTTC. Its translation is CASTPGGVSKNIQYF.

The gene calls are TRBV24-1 and TRBJ2-3; D ambiguous. The germline V gene encodes CDR1 KGHDR and CDR2 SFDVKD. V was shortened by 3 bases and J by 4 bases, with 13 bases between the two germline ends. The CDR3 covers 15 residues. The DNA for the CDR3 is TGTGCCACCAGTGATGAGGTGTGGAGCTCAGATACGCAGTATTTT. This translates into CATSDEVWSSDTQYF.

This clonotype was seen more than once but under ten times. The chain uses TRBV27 and TRBJ2-1; 7 bases are a match to TRBD1. There are 14 residues in the CDR3. CDR1 is MNHEY, CDR2 SMNVEV, per germline (reference sequence). Trimming at V came to 5 bases and at J to 1 base, leaving 2 bases not matched to a gene. CDR3 sequence: CASSLTGSYNEQFF. The CDR3, as DNA: TGTGCCAGCAGTCTGACAGGGTCCTACAATGAGCAGTTCTTC.